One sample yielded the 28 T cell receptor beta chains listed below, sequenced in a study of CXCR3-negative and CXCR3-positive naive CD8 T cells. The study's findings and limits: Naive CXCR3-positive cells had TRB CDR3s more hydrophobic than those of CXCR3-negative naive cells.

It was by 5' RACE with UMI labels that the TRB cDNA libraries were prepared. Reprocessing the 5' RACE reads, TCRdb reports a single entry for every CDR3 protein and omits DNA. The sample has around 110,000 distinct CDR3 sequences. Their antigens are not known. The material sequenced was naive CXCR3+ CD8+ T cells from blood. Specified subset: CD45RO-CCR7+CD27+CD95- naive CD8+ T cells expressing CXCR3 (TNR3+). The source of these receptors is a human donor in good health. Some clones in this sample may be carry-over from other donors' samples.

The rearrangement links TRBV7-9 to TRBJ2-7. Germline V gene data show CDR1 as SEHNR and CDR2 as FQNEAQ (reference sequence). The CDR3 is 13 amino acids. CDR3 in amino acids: CASRLTSGYEQYF.

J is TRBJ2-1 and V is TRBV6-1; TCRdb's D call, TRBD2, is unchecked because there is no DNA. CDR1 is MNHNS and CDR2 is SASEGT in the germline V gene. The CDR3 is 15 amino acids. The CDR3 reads CASSSPPTSGSKQFF.

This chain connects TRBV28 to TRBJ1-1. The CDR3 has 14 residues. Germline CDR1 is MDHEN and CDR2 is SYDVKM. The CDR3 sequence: CASSLSKMNTEAFF.

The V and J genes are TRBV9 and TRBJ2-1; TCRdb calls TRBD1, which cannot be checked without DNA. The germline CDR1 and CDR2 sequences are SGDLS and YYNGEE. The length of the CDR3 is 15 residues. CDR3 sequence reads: CASSPSRDGYNEQFF. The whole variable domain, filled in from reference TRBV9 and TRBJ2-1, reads DSGVTQTPKHLITATGQRVTLRCSPRSGDLSVYWYQQSLDQGLQFLIQYYNGEERAKGNILERFSAQQFPDLHSELNLSSLELGDSALYFCASSPSRDGYNEQFFGPGTRLTVL.

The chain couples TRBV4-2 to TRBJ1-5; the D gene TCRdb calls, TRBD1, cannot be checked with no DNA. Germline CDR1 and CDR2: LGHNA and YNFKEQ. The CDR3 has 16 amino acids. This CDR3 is CASSQERGARNQPQHF.

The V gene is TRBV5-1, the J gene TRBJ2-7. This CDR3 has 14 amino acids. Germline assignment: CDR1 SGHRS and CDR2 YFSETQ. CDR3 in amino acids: CASSQDGFRYEQYF. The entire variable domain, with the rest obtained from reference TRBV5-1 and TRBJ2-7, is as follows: KAGVTQTPRYLIKTRGQQVTLSCSPISGHRSVSWYQQTPGQGLQFLFEYFSETQRNKGNFPGRFSGRQFSNSRSEMNVSTLELGDSALYLCASSQDGFRYEQYFGPGTRLTVT.

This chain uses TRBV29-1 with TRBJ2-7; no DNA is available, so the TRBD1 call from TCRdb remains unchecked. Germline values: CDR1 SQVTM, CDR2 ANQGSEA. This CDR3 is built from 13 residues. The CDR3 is CSAARDSTYEQYF.

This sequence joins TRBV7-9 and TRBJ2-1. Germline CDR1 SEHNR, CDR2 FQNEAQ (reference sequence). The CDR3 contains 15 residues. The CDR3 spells CASSLDDYPHNEQFF.

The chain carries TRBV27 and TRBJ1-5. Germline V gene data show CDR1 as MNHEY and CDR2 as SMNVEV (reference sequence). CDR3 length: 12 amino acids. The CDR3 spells CAVGSRNQPQHF.

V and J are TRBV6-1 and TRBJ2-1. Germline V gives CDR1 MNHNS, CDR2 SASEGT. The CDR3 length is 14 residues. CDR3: CASSPLSTNNEQFF.

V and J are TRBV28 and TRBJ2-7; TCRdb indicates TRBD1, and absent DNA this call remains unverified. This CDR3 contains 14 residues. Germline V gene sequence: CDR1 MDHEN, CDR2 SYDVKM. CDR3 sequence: CASSPRTGGHEQYF.

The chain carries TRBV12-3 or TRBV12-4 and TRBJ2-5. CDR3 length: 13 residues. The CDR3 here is CASSSNLQETQYF.

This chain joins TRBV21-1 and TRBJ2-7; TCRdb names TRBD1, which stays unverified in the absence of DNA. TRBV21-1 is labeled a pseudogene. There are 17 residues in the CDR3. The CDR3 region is CASSKSCEDRGTYEQYF.

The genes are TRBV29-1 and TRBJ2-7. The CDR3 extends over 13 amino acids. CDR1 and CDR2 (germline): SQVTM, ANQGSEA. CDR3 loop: CSVGWQDHNQQYF.

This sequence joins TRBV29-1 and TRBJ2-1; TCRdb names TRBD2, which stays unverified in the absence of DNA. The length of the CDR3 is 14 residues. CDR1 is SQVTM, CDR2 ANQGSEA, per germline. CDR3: CSVAGLAGAGEQFF.

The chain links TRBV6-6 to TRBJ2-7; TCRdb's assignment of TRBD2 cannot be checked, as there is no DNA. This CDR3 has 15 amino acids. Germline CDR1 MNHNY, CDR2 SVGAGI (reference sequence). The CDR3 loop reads CASSRGTSGVYEQYF.

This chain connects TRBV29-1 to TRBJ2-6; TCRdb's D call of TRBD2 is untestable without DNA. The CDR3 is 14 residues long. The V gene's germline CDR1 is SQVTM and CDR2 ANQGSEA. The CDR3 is CSARLWDGANVLTF.

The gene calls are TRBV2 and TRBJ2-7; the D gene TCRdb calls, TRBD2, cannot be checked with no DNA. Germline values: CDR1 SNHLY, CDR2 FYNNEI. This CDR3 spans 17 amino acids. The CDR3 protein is CASSLDGGPPSLYEQYF.

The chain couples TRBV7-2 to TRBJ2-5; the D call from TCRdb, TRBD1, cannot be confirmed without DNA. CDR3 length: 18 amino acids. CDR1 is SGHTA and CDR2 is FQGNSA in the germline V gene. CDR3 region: CASSWGTYPGGDQETQYF. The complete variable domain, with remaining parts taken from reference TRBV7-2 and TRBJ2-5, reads GAGVSQSPSNKVTEKGKDVELRCDPISGHTALYWYRQSLGQGLEFLIYFQGNSAPDKSGLPSDRFSAERTGGSVSTLTIQRTQQEDSAVYLCASSWGTYPGGDQETQYFGPGTRLLVL.

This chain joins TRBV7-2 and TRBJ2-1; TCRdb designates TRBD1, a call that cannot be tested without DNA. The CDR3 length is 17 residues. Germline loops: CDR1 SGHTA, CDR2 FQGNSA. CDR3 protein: CASSLTGGRYSYNEQFF.

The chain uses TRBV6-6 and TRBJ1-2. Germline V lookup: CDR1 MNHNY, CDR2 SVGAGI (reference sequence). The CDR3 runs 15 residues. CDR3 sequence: CASTLREALSYGYTF.

The CDR3 sequence is CASSTRESPSYNEQFF. The rearrangement joins TRBV12-3 or TRBV12-4 to TRBJ2-1; TCRdb selects TRBD1, and the lack of DNA leaves this call unchecked. The CDR3 covers 16 residues.

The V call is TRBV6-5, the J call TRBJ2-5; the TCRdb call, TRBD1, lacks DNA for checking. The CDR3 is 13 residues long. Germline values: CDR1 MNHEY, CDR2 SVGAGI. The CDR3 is CASSLTGFETQYF.

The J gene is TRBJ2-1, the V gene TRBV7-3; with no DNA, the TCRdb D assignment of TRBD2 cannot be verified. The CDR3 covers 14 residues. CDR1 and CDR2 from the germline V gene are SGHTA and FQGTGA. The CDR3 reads CASSFLAGDNEQFF.

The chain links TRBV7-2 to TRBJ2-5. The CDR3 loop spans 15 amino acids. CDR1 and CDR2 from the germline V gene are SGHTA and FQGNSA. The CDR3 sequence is CASSSTTPYQETQYF.

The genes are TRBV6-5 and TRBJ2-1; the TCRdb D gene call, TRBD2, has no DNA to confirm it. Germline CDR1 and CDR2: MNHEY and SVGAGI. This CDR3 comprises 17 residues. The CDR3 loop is CASSPGVSHGSYNEQFF.

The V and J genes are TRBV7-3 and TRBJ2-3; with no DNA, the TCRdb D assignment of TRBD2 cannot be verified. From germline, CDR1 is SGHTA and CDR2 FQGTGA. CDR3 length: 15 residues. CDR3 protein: CASSLGLAGADTQYF.

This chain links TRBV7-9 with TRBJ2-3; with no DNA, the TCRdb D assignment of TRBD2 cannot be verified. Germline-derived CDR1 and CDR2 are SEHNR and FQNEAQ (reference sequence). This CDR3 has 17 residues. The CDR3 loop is CASSLTVGLAAADTQYF.